This is a list of T cell receptor beta chains from one sample in a study of T cell responses to AZD1222 COVID-19 vaccine. TCRdb's copy holds only in-frame clones and misses some; the assay was immunoSEQ multiplex PCR. Of just over 150,000 clones in the sample, roughly 90% were seen once. The source material was peripheral blood, sampled 28 days after the second AZD1222 dose. These receptors came from an adult who received the AZD1222 COVID-19 vaccine. Both conserved end residues are part of each CDR3. The order of the fields is clone size, V gene, J gene, D gene, CDR3 protein, CDR3 DNA. The D gene is left open where the match is weak. The size field is filled for only some rows; it gives once, few, many or a size class.

clone size: once; V gene: TRBV5-6; J gene: TRBJ2-6; D gene: .; CDR3 protein: CASRTSGANVLTF; CDR3 DNA: TGTGCCAGCCGTACCTCTGGGGCCAACGTCCTGACTTTC
clone size: once; V gene: TRBV19; J gene: TRBJ2-1; D gene: .; CDR3 protein: CASITRSNEQFF; CDR3 DNA: TGTGCCAGTATAACTCGGAGCAATGAGCAGTTCTTC
clone size: .; V gene: TRBV5-5; J gene: TRBJ1-2; D gene: .; CDR3 protein: CASSLQAYGYTF; CDR3 DNA: TGTGCCAGCAGCTTACAGGCCTATGGCTACACCTTC
clone size: .; V gene: TRBV19; J gene: TRBJ2-5; D gene: TRBD1; CDR3 protein: CACRGRGQETQYF; CDR3 DNA: TGTGCCTGCAGGGGCAGGGGGCAAGAGACCCAGTACTTC
clone size: .; V gene: TRBV7-8; J gene: TRBJ1-6; D gene: TRBD1; CDR3 protein: CASSLAGGVNSPLHF; CDR3 DNA: TGTGCCAGCAGCTTAGCAGGGGGCGTAAATTCACCCCTCCACTTT
clone size: .; V gene: TRBV28; J gene: TRBJ1-2; D gene: TRBD1; CDR3 protein: CASGQGAYGYTF; CDR3 DNA: TGTGCCAGCGGACAGGGTGCCTATGGCTACACCTTC
clone size: .; V gene: TRBV19; J gene: TRBJ1-1; D gene: .; CDR3 protein: CASSGRGVRTEAFF; CDR3 DNA: TGTGCCAGTAGTGGGCGGGGTGTTAGAACTGAAGCTTTCTTT
clone size: .; V gene: TRBV24-1; J gene: TRBJ2-7; D gene: .; CDR3 protein: CATSDLGPPQQYF; CDR3 DNA: TGTGCCACCAGTGATCTAGGCCCCCCTCAGCAGTACTTC
clone size: .; V gene: TRBV5-1; J gene: TRBJ2-2; D gene: TRBD1; CDR3 protein: CASGTGDVNGELFF; CDR3 DNA: TGCGCCAGCGGAACAGGGGATGTCAACGGGGAGCTGTTTTTT
clone size: .; V gene: TRBV5-1; J gene: TRBJ1-3; D gene: .; CDR3 protein: CASSLAPGYSGNTIYF; CDR3 DNA: TGCGCCAGCAGCTTGGCCCCCGGGTACTCTGGAAACACCATATATTTT
clone size: .; V gene: TRBV5-1; J gene: TRBJ2-5; D gene: .; CDR3 protein: CASSLHPFQETQYF; CDR3 DNA: TGCGCCAGCAGCTTGCATCCATTTCAAGAGACCCAGTACTTC
clone size: once; V gene: TRBV18; J gene: TRBJ1-1; D gene: TRBD1; CDR3 protein: CASSPRQGDGTEAFF; CDR3 DNA: TGTGCCAGCTCACCCCGACAGGGGGACGGCACTGAAGCTTTCTTT
clone size: .; V gene: TRBV7-2; J gene: TRBJ1-2; D gene: .; CDR3 protein: CASSLDLSGTYGYTF; CDR3 DNA: TGTGCCAGCAGCTTAGATTTATCGGGGACCTATGGCTACACCTTC
clone size: .; V gene: TRBV3-1/TRBV3-2; J gene: TRBJ1-6; D gene: .; CDR3 protein: CASSSGQYNSPLHF; CDR3 DNA: TGTGCCAGCAGCTCCGGACAGTACAATTCACCCCTCCACTTT
clone size: .; V gene: TRBV13; J gene: TRBJ2-1; D gene: .; CDR3 protein: CASSLRSGRASYNEQFF; CDR3 DNA: TGTGCCAGCAGCCTACGAAGTGGAAGGGCCTCCTACAATGAGCAGTTCTTC
clone size: .; V gene: TRBV30; J gene: TRBJ1-6; D gene: .; CDR3 protein: CAWRVSGRSYNSPLHF; CDR3 DNA: TGTGCCTGGAGGGTCTCCGGGAGGTCCTATAATTCACCCCTCCACTTT
clone size: .; V gene: TRBV11-3; J gene: TRBJ1-1; D gene: .; CDR3 protein: CASSPLQGEAFF; CDR3 DNA: TGTGCCAGCAGCCCCCTCCAGGGCGAAGCTTTCTTT
clone size: .; V gene: TRBV6-5; J gene: TRBJ2-7; D gene: TRBD1; CDR3 protein: CASSYPTGGGLYEQYF; CDR3 DNA: TGTGCCAGCAGTTACCCTACAGGGGGAGGCCTCTACGAGCAGTACTTC
clone size: few; V gene: TRBV28; J gene: TRBJ1-1; D gene: .; CDR3 protein: CASSPPGGKLEAFF; CDR3 DNA: TGTGCCAGCAGTCCCCCCGGTGGAAAGCTCGAAGCTTTCTTT
clone size: .; V gene: TRBV6-5; J gene: TRBJ1-4; D gene: TRBD1; CDR3 protein: CASSLRDRENEKLFF; CDR3 DNA: TGTGCCAGCAGTCTCCGGGACAGGGAAAATGAAAAACTGTTTTTT
clone size: .; V gene: TRBV28; J gene: TRBJ1-5; D gene: .; CDR3 protein: CASSLGGTNQPQHF; CDR3 DNA: TGTGCCAGCAGTTTAGGGGGGACCAATCAGCCCCAGCATTTT
clone size: .; V gene: TRBV28; J gene: TRBJ2-1; D gene: TRBD2; CDR3 protein: CASRPTGASGPYNEQFF; CDR3 DNA: TGTGCCAGCAGGCCCACCGGGGCTAGCGGGCCCTACAATGAGCAGTTCTTC
clone size: .; V gene: TRBV6-5; J gene: TRBJ2-1; D gene: TRBD2; CDR3 protein: CASRRLAGGVGEQFF; CDR3 DNA: TGTGCCAGCAGGCGACTAGCGGGAGGGGTTGGTGAGCAGTTCTTC
clone size: .; V gene: TRBV5-4; J gene: TRBJ1-2; D gene: TRBD1; CDR3 protein: CASSASTGVGGYTF; CDR3 DNA: TGTGCCAGCAGCGCGTCGACAGGGGTGGGTGGCTACACCTTC
clone size: .; V gene: TRBV28; J gene: TRBJ2-5; D gene: TRBD1; CDR3 protein: CASQYRDRVQTQYF; CDR3 DNA: TGTGCCAGCCAGTACCGGGACAGGGTACAGACCCAGTACTTC
clone size: once; V gene: TRBV5-1; J gene: TRBJ2-7; D gene: .; CDR3 protein: CASSLTFGPSYEQYF; CDR3 DNA: TGCGCCAGCAGCTTGACCTTCGGTCCCTCCTACGAGCAGTACTTC
clone size: .; V gene: TRBV5-4; J gene: TRBJ1-3; D gene: TRBD1; CDR3 protein: CASSKGQQFGGTIYF; CDR3 DNA: TGTGCCAGCAGCAAGGGACAGCAGTTTGGAGGCACCATATATTTT
clone size: .; V gene: TRBV28; J gene: TRBJ1-2; D gene: .; CDR3 protein: CASSFRGAYYGYTF; CDR3 DNA: TGTGCCAGCAGTTTTCGCGGGGCGTACTATGGCTACACCTTC
clone size: .; V gene: TRBV20-1; J gene: TRBJ1-2; D gene: .; CDR3 protein: CSAREGMGYTF; CDR3 DNA: TGCAGTGCTAGGGAGGGGATGGGCTACACCTTC
clone size: .; V gene: TRBV14; J gene: TRBJ2-7; D gene: TRBD1; CDR3 protein: CASSPRTGLSEQYF; CDR3 DNA: TGTGCCAGCAGCCCCCGGACAGGTCTGAGCGAGCAGTACTTC
clone size: .; V gene: TRBV24-1; J gene: TRBJ2-1; D gene: .; CDR3 protein: CATSGGPYAWEQFF; CDR3 DNA: TGTGCCACCAGTGGGGGCCCCTATGCCTGGGAGCAGTTCTTC
clone size: few; V gene: TRBV19; J gene: TRBJ1-5; D gene: .; CDR3 protein: CASSRRHNDQGWPQHF; CDR3 DNA: TGTGCCAGTAGCAGGAGACACAACGACCAGGGTTGGCCCCAGCATTTT
clone size: .; V gene: TRBV12-3/TRBV12-4; J gene: TRBJ1-4; D gene: .; CDR3 protein: CASTNGREKLFF; CDR3 DNA: TGTGCCAGCACCAATGGGAGGGAAAAACTGTTTTTT
clone size: .; V gene: TRBV5-6; J gene: TRBJ2-1; D gene: .; CDR3 protein: CASSLIATARQFF; CDR3 DNA: TGTGCCAGCAGCCTGATTGCGACCGCGCGGCAGTTCTTC
clone size: .; V gene: TRBV7-2; J gene: TRBJ2-3; D gene: .; CDR3 protein: CASSLVGTYTDTQYF; CDR3 DNA: TGTGCCAGCAGCTTAGTCGGGACGTACACAGATACGCAGTATTTT
clone size: once; V gene: TRBV9; J gene: TRBJ1-2; D gene: TRBD1; CDR3 protein: CASSVVPGGSDGYTF; CDR3 DNA: TGTGCCAGCAGCGTAGTTCCAGGGGGTTCAGATGGCTACACCTTC
clone size: .; V gene: TRBV5-4; J gene: TRBJ2-3; D gene: TRBD2; CDR3 protein: CASSHERAGGRDTQYF; CDR3 DNA: TGTGCCAGCAGCCACGAAAGGGCGGGGGGCCGGGATACGCAGTATTTT
clone size: .; V gene: TRBV3-1/TRBV3-2; J gene: TRBJ2-5; D gene: TRBD2; CDR3 protein: CASSHRSGGLYKETQYF; CDR3 DNA: TGTGCCAGCAGCCACAGAAGCGGGGGGCTATACAAAGAGACCCAGTACTTC